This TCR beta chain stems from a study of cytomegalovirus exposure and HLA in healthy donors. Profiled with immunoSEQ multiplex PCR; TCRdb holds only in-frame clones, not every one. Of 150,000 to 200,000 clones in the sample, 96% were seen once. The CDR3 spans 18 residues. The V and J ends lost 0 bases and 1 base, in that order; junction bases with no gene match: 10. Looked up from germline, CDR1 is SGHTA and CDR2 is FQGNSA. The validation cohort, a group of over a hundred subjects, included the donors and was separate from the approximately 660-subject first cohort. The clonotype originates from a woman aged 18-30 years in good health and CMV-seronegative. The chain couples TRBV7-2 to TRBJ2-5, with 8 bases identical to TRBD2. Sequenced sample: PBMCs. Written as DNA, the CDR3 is TGTGCCAGCAGCTTAGCGCCCCCGAGCGGGGGCCCCCAAGAGACCCAGTACTTC. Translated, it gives CASSLAPPSGGPQETQYF.